What follows describes a single T cell receptor beta chain. Germline V gene sequence: CDR1 KGHDR, CDR2 SFDVKD. Trimming at V came to 9 bases and at J to 1 base, leaving 2 bases not matched to a gene. This CDR3 contains 13 residues. The data were obtained in a study of blood T cell repertoires in COVID-19. Data came from immunoSEQ multiplex PCR; TCRdb stores just in-frame clones and leaves some out. The sample includes about 57,000 clones, 88% of them seen just once. The gene calls are TRBV24-1 and TRBJ1-1; TRBD1 matches at 9 bases. The sample comprised peripheral blood. This clonotype originated in a human donor in a cohort sampled during active COVID-19. This CDR3 reads CATRGQGNTEAFF. The CDR3 DNA reads as TGTGCCACCCGGGGACAGGGGAACACTGAAGCTTTCTTT.